This is a list of T cell receptor beta chains from one sample in a study of prognosis after radiotherapy for stage I lung cancer. Via MiXCR, TCRdb re-called the multiplex PCR reads, giving one row per CDR3 protein. The repertoire has under 20,000 distinct CDR3 sequences, around 50% of them found once; the top ten carry 25% to 30%. This sample comprised PBMCs, obtained before or after stereotactic body radiation therapy (not recorded which). The source is a donor of 50 years or more with non-small cell lung cancer. The CDR3 runs from the conserved cysteine through the conserved F or W. D genes are given only for firm matches. Size is omitted from some rows. Given values are once, few, many or a class for expanded clones.

abundance	d_gene	v_gene	j_gene	CDR3nt	CDR3aa
-	-	TRBV11-2	TRBJ2-7	TGTGCCAGCAGCGGGCTAGACGGATACGAGCAGTACTTC	CASSGLDGYEQYF
-	TRBD1	TRBV7-3	TRBJ2-3	TGTGCCAGCAGCCCGATGACAGGGGAAGATACGCAGTATTTT	CASSPMTGEDTQYF
-	-	TRBV5-1	TRBJ1-3	TGCGCCAGCAGCTTGGAAGGGGGCTCTGGAAACACCATATATTTT	CASSLEGGSGNTIYF
once	-	TRBV30	TRBJ1-2	TGTGCCTGGCACTTACCGGGGCCTGGCGGGGGCTACACCTTC	CAWHLPGPGGGYTF
many	-	TRBV9	TRBJ2-3	TGTGCCAGCAGCGTACTAGCAGATACGCAGTATTTT	CASSVLADTQYF
-	-	TRBV27	TRBJ2-6	TGTGCCAGCAGTTCATGGCGATCTGGGGCCACCGTCCTTACTTTC	CASSSWRSGATVLTF
many	-	TRBV6-1	TRBJ2-5	TGTGCCAGCCGGACTACACAAGAGACCCAGTACTTC	CASRTTQETQYF
few	TRBD1	TRBV6-1	TRBJ2-7	TGTGCCAGCATTGGCACAGGGGGCTACGAGCAGTACTTT	CASIGTGGYEQYF
many	-	TRBV6-1	TRBJ1-1	TGTGCCAGCAGTGACCCCGACCGAACTGAAGCTTTCTTT	CASSDPDRTEAFF
-	-	TRBV19	TRBJ1-3	TGTGCCAGTAGTATCTGCGGCCCTGGAAACACCATATATTTT	CASSICGPGNTIYF
-	TRBD2	TRBV19	TRBJ2-7	TGTGCCAGTAGTATCACTAGCGGGAGTAACGAGCAGTACTTC	CASSITSGSNEQYF
-	-	TRBV12-3/TRBV12-4	TRBJ2-1	TGTGCCAGCAGCCGAGGACCAACCTACAATGAGCAGTTCTTC	CASSRGPTYNEQFF
many	-	TRBV3-1	TRBJ2-4	TGTGCCAGCAGCGGAACACAGGGAACTTTAGCCAAAAACATTCAGTACTTC	CASSGTQGTLAKNIQYF
medium-sized	-	TRBV5-1	TRBJ2-7	TGCGCCAGCAGCTTGGAGGAAGGGTACGAGCAGTACTTC	CASSLEEGYEQYF
once	-	TRBV6-1	TRBJ2-2	TGTGCCAGCAGTGGCCTGGGACGAGCCAACACCGGGGAGTTTTTTTTT	CASSGLGRANTGEFFF
-	-	TRBV5-5	TRBJ2-7	TGTGCCAGCAGCTTAATTTACGAGCAGTACTTC	CASSLIYEQYF
-	-	TRBV18	TRBJ2-1	TGTGCCAGCTCACCACCGTGGGGCAGCAATGAGCAGTTCTTC	CASSPPWGSNEQFF
many	-	TRBV30	TRBJ2-1	TGTGCCTGGAGTGTCCAGCTAGGCAATGAGCAGTTCTTC	CAWSVQLGNEQFF
medium-sized	TRBD1	TRBV7-9	TRBJ2-3	TGTGCCAGCAGCCGAGACACAGGGGCTTATGGAGATACGCAGTATTTT	CASSRDTGAYGDTQYF
-	TRBD1	TRBV6-5	TRBJ2-5	TGTGCCAGCAGTTCAGGGACAGCAGAGACCCAGTACTTC	CASSSGTAETQYF
-	TRBD2	TRBV12-3/TRBV12-4	TRBJ2-2	TGTGCCAGCAGAGAGGGCGGGAGAAGGGCCGGGGAGCTGTTTTTT	CASREGGRRAGELFF
once	-	TRBV12-3/TRBV12-4	TRBJ1-1	TGTGCCAGCAGCTTATACGCGAACACTGAAGCTTTCTTT	CASSLYANTEAFF
medium-sized	TRBD2	TRBV6-4	TRBJ2-1	TGTGCCAGCAGCTCCAGCCCTCAAACTAGCGTGGGTGAGCAGTTCTTC	CASSSSPQTSVGEQFF
-	TRBD1	TRBV6-1	TRBJ1-1	TGTGCCAGCAGTAACCCGGGACAGAGAATGGTAGCTTTCTTT	CASSNPGQRMVAFF
many	-	TRBV29-1	TRBJ2-5	TGCAGCGTTGGGGAGGGGGCTAGGGAGACCCAGTACTTC	CSVGEGARETQYF
-	-	TRBV11-2	TRBJ2-1	TGTGCCAGCAGCTTAGGAGGGTACCCCTCCGGTCTCAATGAGCAGTTCTTC	CASSLGGYPSGLNEQFF
-	-	TRBV24-1	TRBJ2-1	TGTGCCACCAGTCTCGGTAGCGCCAATGAGCAGTTCTTC	CATSLGSANEQFF
many	-	TRBV3-1	TRBJ2-4	TGTGCCAGCAGCCAAGGGAAAAACATTCAGTACTTC	CASSQGKNIQYF
-	-	TRBV6-1	TRBJ1-3	TGTGCCGGCGGACAGTCTGGAAACACAATATATTTT	CAGGQSGNTIYF
-	TRBD1	TRBV10-3	TRBJ1-2	TGTGCCAGCAAGACAGGACAGGGGGGTATTTCGGGGACCTTC	CASKTGQGGISGTF
medium-sized	-	TRBV6-1	TRBJ1-1	TGTGCCAGCAGTGAAGTCAGGGGAAGAGGCGCTTTCTTT	CASSEVRGRGAFF
few	-	TRBV7-8	TRBJ2-5	TGTGCCAGCAGCTTAGTATGGGGGGTTGGGGAGACCCAGTACTTC	CASSLVWGVGETQYF
many	-	TRBV6-1	TRBJ2-4	TGTGCCAGCACCCCTTCTATTGGGACCAAAAACATTCAGTACTTC	CASTPSIGTKNIQYF